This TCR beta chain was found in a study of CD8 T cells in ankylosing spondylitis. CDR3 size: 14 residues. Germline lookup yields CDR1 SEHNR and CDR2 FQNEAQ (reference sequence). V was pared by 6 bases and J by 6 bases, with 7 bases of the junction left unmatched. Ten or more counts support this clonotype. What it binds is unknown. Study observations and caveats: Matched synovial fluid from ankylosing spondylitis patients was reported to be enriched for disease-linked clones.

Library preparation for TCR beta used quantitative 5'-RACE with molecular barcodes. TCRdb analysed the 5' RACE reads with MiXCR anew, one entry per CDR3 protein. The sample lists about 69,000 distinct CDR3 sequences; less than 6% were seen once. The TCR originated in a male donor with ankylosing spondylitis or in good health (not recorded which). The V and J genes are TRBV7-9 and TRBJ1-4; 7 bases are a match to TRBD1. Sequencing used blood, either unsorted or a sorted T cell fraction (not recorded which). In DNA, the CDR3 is TGTGCCAGCAGATCGGGGACAGTGGATGAAAAACTGTTTTTT. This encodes CASRSGTVDEKLFF.